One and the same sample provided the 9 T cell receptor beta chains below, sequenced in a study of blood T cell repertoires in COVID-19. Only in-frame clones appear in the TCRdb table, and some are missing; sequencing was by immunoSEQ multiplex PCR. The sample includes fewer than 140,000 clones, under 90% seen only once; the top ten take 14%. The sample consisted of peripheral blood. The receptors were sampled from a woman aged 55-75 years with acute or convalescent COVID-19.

The CDR3 DNA follows: TGTGCCTGTACAGGGAGTTTGTATGAAAAACTGTTTTTT. It codes for CACTGSLYEKLFF. The V call is TRBV30, the J call TRBJ1-4; tentative D call: TRBD1 (6 bases). Trimming stripped 6 bases from V and 6 bases from J, with 14 bases between. Germline CDR1 and CDR2: GTSNPN and SVGIG (reference sequence). This CDR3 is 13 amino acids long.

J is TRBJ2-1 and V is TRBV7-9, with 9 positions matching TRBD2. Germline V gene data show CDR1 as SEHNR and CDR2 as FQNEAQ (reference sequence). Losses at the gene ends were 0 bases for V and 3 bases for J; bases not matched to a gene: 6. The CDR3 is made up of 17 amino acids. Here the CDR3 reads CASSLAVASGDYNEQFF. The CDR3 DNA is TGTGCCAGCAGCTTAGCGGTCGCTAGCGGGGACTACAATGAGCAGTTCTTC.

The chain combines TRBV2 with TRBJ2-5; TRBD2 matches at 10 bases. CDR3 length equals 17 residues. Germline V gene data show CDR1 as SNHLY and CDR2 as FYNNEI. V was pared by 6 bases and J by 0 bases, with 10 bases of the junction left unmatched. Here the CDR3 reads CASRGRSSGGDQETQYF. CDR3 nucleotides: TGTGCCAGCAGGGGTCGGTCTAGCGGGGGTGACCAAGAGACCCAGTACTTC.

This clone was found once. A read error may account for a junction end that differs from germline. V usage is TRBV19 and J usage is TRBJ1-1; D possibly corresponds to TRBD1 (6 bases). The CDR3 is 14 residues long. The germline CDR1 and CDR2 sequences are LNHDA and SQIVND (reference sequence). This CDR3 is CASSFFTGNAEAFF. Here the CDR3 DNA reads TGTGCCAGTAGTTTCTTCACAGGGAACGCTGAAGCTTTCTTT. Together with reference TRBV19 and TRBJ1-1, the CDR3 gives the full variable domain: DGGITQSPKYLFRKEGQNVTLSCEQNLNHDAMYWYRQDPGQGLRLIYYSQIVNDFQKGDIAEGYSVSREKKESFPLTVTSAQKNPTAFYLCASSFFTGNAEAFFGQGTRLTVV.

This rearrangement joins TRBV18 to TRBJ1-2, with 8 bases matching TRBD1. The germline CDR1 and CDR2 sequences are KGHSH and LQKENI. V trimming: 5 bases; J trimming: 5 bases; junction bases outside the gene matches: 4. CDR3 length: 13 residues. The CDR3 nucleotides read TGTGCCAGCTCAGAGGACAGGGTATATGGCTACACCTTC. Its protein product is CASSEDRVYGYTF.

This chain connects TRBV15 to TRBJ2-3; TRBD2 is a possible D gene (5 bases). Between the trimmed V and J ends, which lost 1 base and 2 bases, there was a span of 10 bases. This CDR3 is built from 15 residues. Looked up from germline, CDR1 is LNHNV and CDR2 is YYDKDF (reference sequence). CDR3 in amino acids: CATSRVGSVTDTQYF. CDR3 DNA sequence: TGTGCCACCAGCAGAGTCGGTAGCGTCACAGATACGCAGTATTTT.

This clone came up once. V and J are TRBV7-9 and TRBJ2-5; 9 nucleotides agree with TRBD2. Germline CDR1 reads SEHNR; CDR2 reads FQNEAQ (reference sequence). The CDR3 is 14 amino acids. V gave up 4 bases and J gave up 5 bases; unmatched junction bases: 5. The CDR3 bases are TGTGCCAGCAGCTCAGCGGGGGGATGGGAGACCCAGTACTTC. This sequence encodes CASSSAGGWETQYF. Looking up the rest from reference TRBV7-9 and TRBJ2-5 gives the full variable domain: DTGVSQNPRHKITKRGQNVTFRCDPISEHNRLYWYRQTLGQGPEFLTYFQNEAQLEKSRLLSDRFSAERPKGSFSTLEIQRTEQGDSAMYLCASSSAGGWETQYFGPGTRLLVL.

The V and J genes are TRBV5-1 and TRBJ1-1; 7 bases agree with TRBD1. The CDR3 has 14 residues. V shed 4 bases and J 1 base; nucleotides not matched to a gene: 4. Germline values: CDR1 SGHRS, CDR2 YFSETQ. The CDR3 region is CASSTDRPNTEAFF. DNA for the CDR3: TGCGCCAGCAGCACGGACAGGCCGAACACTGAAGCTTTCTTT.

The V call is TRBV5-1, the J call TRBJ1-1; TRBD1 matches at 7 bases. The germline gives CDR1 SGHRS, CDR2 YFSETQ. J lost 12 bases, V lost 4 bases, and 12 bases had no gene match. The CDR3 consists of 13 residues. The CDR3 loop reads CASSLEMGQFSFF. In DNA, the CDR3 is TGCGCCAGCAGCCTAGAAATGGGACAGTTTTCTTTCTTT.